This record looks at one T cell receptor beta chain sequence and its context. Its antigen is currently unknown. Vbeta (60) and Jbeta (13) primers were used in the PCR. Some clones are missing from TCRdb's copy, which holds only in-frame ones; the method was immunoSEQ multiplex PCR. The sample records around 130,000 clones, just over 65% being singletons. Germline V gene data show CDR1 as SGHTA and CDR2 as FQGNSA. This CDR3 is 12 amino acids long. With 3 bases removed from V and 1 base from J, the gap between germline ends came to 3 bases. The data derive from a study of cytomegalovirus exposure and HLA in healthy donors. General study results and limits: Sequence variants that were highly shared formed a cluster that was likely a sequencing artifact. Among immune exposure information, only CMV serostatus was available. V segments that were indistinguishable, TRBV6-2 and TRBV6-3 among them, were omitted from analysis.

This chain connects TRBV7-2 to TRBJ1-1; D uncertain. Sequencing used PBMCs. The sequence was obtained from a man aged 18 to 35 in good health and CMV-seronegative. CDR3 DNA sequence: TGTGCCAGCAGCTTCTCGAACACTGAAGCTTTCTTT. This encodes CASSFSNTEAFF.